This entry describes one T cell receptor beta chain. Antigen unknown. The data are from a study of monozygotic twins with cystic fibrosis. Study in general: Library input was 2.5 to 3.5 micrograms of fragmented DNA, with about 15 PCR cycles.

V was trimmed by 5 bases and J by 0 bases, leaving 16 bases between them. CDR3 length: 16 residues. Germline assignment: CDR1 SGHAT and CDR2 FQNNGV. This table comes from immunoSEQ multiplex PCR, and its TCRdb copy is limited to in-frame clones, with some not included. This table holds thousands of clones, 95% to 98% found once. General observations from the study: Monozygotic CF twin pairs shared significantly more nucleotide-identical clonotypes than unrelated CF individuals did. In 13 of 16 pairs, V gene usage was closest to the co-twin's.

The sequenced sample consisted of blood. The receptor comes from a boy younger than 10 with cystic fibrosis. The chain combines TRBV11-2 with TRBJ1-1, with D possibly matching TRBD1 (6 bases). The DNA of the CDR3 is TGTGCCAGCAGCACTATTCCTAGGGGGGTGAACACTGAAGCTTTCTTT. It translates to CASSTIPRGVNTEAFF.